This passage covers 13 T cell receptor beta chains from one sample sequenced in a study of PD-L1 blockade in urothelial cancer. Measured with immunoSEQ multiplex PCR; TCRdb has only the in-frame clones, and not every one. The sample shows under 55,000 clones, about 80% of them seen only once. Source: PBMCs, taken around atezolizumab (anti-PD-L1) treatment. The receptors were sampled from a man between 40 and 49 years old with urothelial cancer.

The gene calls are TRBV7-2 and TRBJ2-7; TRBD1 aligns across 7 bases. Germline loops: CDR1 SGHTA, CDR2 FQGNSA. V dropped 3 bases and J dropped 2; count of bases not matched to a gene: 7. The CDR3 runs to 15 residues. Here the CDR3 reads CASSFGTVPTYEQYF. In DNA, the CDR3 is TGTGCCAGCAGCTTCGGGACAGTCCCGACCTACGAGCAGTACTTC.

V and J are TRBV4-2 and TRBJ2-7; maybe TRBD2 (5 bases). The V and J ends lost 4 bases and 0 bases respectively, with 7 bases between them. Germline loops: CDR1 LGHNA, CDR2 YNFKEQ. The CDR3 covers 13 residues. The CDR3 loop reads CASSRGNSYEQYF. Here the CDR3 DNA reads TGTGCCAGCAGCCGAGGGAACTCCTACGAGCAGTACTTC.

The chain is built from TRBV9 and TRBJ2-3, with 7 bases fitting TRBD1. This CDR3 has 15 amino acids. CDR1 is SGDLS and CDR2 is YYNGEE in the germline V gene. V trimming: 4 bases; J trimming: 2 bases; junction bases outside the gene matches: 7. CDR3 protein: CASSFNRGPTDTQYF. CDR3 nucleotides: TGTGCCAGCAGCTTCAACAGGGGTCCCACAGATACGCAGTATTTT.

V and J are TRBV5-1 and TRBJ2-3; 14 bases fit TRBD2. With V trimmed by 4 bases and J by 4 bases, 8 bases remained unmatched. This CDR3 is built from 17 residues. CDR1 and CDR2 (germline): SGHRS, YFSETQ. CDR3 DNA sequence: TGCGCCAGCAGCCCGGGACTAGCGGGAGATGGGGCAGATACGCAGTATTTT. Residues: CASSPGLAGDGADTQYF.

The chain recombines TRBV6-7 with TRBJ1-4; D gene unclear. TRBV6-7 qualifies as an ORF whose function is uncertain. This CDR3 is 15 amino acids long. The V and J ends lost 2 bases and 7 bases respectively, with 14 bases between them. The CDR3 region has the DNA TGTGCCAGCAGTTACCCGCCCCGGGGTGTTGAAAAACTGTTTTTT. This sequence encodes CASSYPPRGVEKLFF.

This clone came up a few times. The gene calls are TRBV12-2 and TRBJ2-7; the D segment call TRBD1 is taken from the table without a DNA check. TRBV12-2 is a documented pseudogene. This CDR3 spans 12 amino acids. The CDR3 loop is CASRPQVYEQYF. DNA for the CDR3: TGTGCAAGTCGCCCTCAGGTTTACGAGCAGTACTTC.

This chain uses TRBV6-4 with TRBJ2-2, with TRBD1 matching 7 bases. This CDR3 is 14 amino acids long. Germline V lookup: CDR1 MRHNA, CDR2 SNTAGT. The ends lost 0 bases at V and 6 bases at J; junction bases unmatched: 1. CDR3 sequence: CASSDSRGPGELFF. In DNA form, the CDR3 reads TGTGCCAGCAGTGACTCAAGGGGGCCCGGGGAGCTGTTTTTT.

The chain links TRBV11-2 to TRBJ1-1; D unclear. The V end lost 0 bases, the J end lost 4 bases, and 6 bases lay between the germline ends. Germline V gene data show CDR1 as SGHAT and CDR2 as FQNNGV. The CDR3 covers 13 residues. CDR3 in DNA: TGTGCCAGCAGCTTAGAGAGATCCACTGAAGCTTTCTTT. This encodes CASSLERSTEAFF.

The chain carries TRBV19 and TRBJ1-2; 10 nucleotides line up with TRBD1. Trimming at V came to 6 bases and at J to 7 bases, leaving 8 bases not matched to a gene. Germline values: CDR1 LNHDA, CDR2 SQIVND (reference sequence). The CDR3 length is 14 residues. CDR3 protein: CASSPGGDRGGYTF. The CDR3 DNA follows: TGTGCCAGTAGCCCGGGAGGGGACAGGGGTGGCTACACCTTC.

The V and J genes are TRBV4-1 and TRBJ2-2; D perhaps matches TRBD2 (6 bases). V was trimmed by 0 bases and J by 0 bases, leaving 11 bases between them. The CDR3 is 17 amino acids. CDR1 and CDR2 (germline): MGHRA, YSYEKL. DNA of the CDR3: TGCGCCAGCAGCCAAGATCGCGGGACTTCGAACACCGGGGAGCTGTTTTTT. Translating gives CASSQDRGTSNTGELFF.

The chain recombines TRBV2 with TRBJ2-7; possible D gene TRBD2, 5 bases. The V gene lost 6 bases and the J gene lost 7 bases, with 19 bases spanning the gap. This CDR3 has 14 residues. Germline assignment: CDR1 SNHLY and CDR2 FYNNEI. The CDR3 loop reads CASSLVRTSGEQYF. In nucleotides, the CDR3 is TGTGCCAGCAGCCTAGTACGGACGAGCGGAGAGCAGTACTTC. The full variable domain, rest sourced from reference TRBV2 and TRBJ2-7, is EPEVTQTPSHQVTQMGQEVILRCVPISNHLYFYWYRQILGQKVEFLVSFYNNEISEKSEIFDDQFSVERPDGSNFTLKIRSTKLEDSAMYFCASSLVRTSGEQYFGPGTRLTVT.

This clone was seen just once. The gene calls are TRBV30 and TRBJ1-5, with D perhaps TRBD1 (6 bases). The CDR3 spans 13 residues. Trimming left V 4 bases short and J 3 bases short, with 10 bases between. Germline V gene sequence: CDR1 GTSNPN, CDR2 SVGIG (reference sequence). The CDR3 spells CAWNGGPNQPQHF. In nucleotides, the CDR3 is TGTGCCTGGAATGGGGGCCCCAATCAGCCCCAGCATTTT.

This sequence joins TRBV6-1 and TRBJ2-1; D is perhaps TRBD2 (5 bases). The CDR3 contains 15 residues. Germline values: CDR1 MNHNS, CDR2 SASEGT. With 8 bases removed from V and 8 bases from J, the gap between germline ends came to 22 bases. The DNA for the CDR3 is TGTGCCAGCTTATCCCTAGCAGCGCCACACGATGAGCAGTTCTTC. It codes for CASLSLAAPHDEQFF.